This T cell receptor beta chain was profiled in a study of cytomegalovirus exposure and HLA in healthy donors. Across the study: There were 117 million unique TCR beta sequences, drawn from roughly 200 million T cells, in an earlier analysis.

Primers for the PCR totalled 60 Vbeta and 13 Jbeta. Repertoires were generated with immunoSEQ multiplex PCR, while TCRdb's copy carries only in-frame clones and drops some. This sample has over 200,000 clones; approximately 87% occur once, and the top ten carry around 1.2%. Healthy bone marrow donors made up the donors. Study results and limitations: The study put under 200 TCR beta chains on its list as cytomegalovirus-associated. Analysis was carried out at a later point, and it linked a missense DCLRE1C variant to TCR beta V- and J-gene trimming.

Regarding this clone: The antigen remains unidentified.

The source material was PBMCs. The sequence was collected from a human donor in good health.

CDR3 residues: CASSHQRFPYNEQFF. CDR3 nucleotides: TGTGCCAGCAGCCATCAGAGGTTCCCCTACAATGAGCAGTTCTTC. The chain recombines TRBV5-6 with TRBJ2-1; D is unclear. The ends were cut back, 4 bases at V and 2 bases at J, with 13 bases in the middle. Per the germline V gene, CDR1 is SGHDT and CDR2 is YYEEEE. This CDR3 has 15 residues.